The next 27 T cell receptor beta chains were all read from a single sample in a study of blood T cell repertoires in COVID-19. TCRdb's copy holds only in-frame clones and misses some; the assay was immunoSEQ multiplex PCR. In the table there are 85,000 to 110,000 clones, over 65% of which are singletons. The sample comprised peripheral blood. The source of these receptors is a human donor in a cohort sampled during active COVID-19.

The genes are TRBV7-2 and TRBJ1-3; the D is unclear. Trimming cost V 5 bases and J 0 bases, with 8 bases left between them. Germline CDR1 reads SGHTA; CDR2 reads FQGNSA. The CDR3 spans 14 residues. The CDR3 sequence is CASSTRASGNTIYF. The CDR3 bases are TGTGCCAGCAGCACCCGAGCCTCTGGAAACACCATATATTTT.

The genes are TRBV10-3 and TRBJ1-5; D possibly corresponds to TRBD1 (6 bases). Germline V gene data show CDR1 as ENHRY and CDR2 as SYGVKD. This CDR3 region has 17 residues. The V end lost 0 bases, the J end lost 2 bases, and 14 bases lay between the germline ends. CDR3 DNA sequence: TGTGCCATCAGTGAGTCTATTCGGTCAGGGGGCAATCAGCCCCAGCATTTT. It is translated as CAISESIRSGGNQPQHF.

The CDR3 spells CASSLGPGNTEAFF. The CDR3 DNA is TGCGCCAGCAGCTTGGGCCCGGGTAACACTGAAGCTTTCTTT. The genes are TRBV5-1 and TRBJ1-1; no firm D call. The CDR3 runs 14 residues. In germline, CDR1 is SGHRS, CDR2 YFSETQ. V was cut by 0 bases and J by 2 bases, with 8 bases left in between.

V and J are TRBV3-1 (or the pseudogene TRBV3-2) and TRBJ1-1, with D possibly TRBD1 on 5 matching bases. Trimming pared 8 bases from V and 0 bases from J, leaving 16 bases between. Germline V CDR1 and CDR2: LGHDT, YNNKEL (reference sequence). This CDR3 spans 15 amino acids. The CDR3 protein is CASGQGSGVNTEAFF. The CDR3 DNA sequence: TGTGCCAGCGGGCAGGGAAGTGGGGTGAACACTGAAGCTTTCTTT.

V and J are TRBV21-1 and TRBJ1-1. TRBV21-1 is reported as a pseudogene. The CDR3 is 15 amino acids. CDR3 loop: CASSRGGGVDTEAFF. DNA of the CDR3: TGTGCCAGCAGCAGAGGAGGGGGGGTGGACACTGAAGCTTTCTTT.

V is TRBV29-1 and J is TRBJ2-5; possible D gene TRBD1, 5 bases. The CDR3 is made up of 12 amino acids. The germline gives CDR1 SQVTM, CDR2 ANQGSEA. Trimming took 8 bases from V and 4 from J, leaving 14 bases between them. The CDR3 loop reads CSTTGLVETQYF. CDR3 in DNA: TGCAGCACTACAGGTCTTGTAGAGACCCAGTACTTC.

This clone was seen many times. J is TRBJ1-2 and V is TRBV27; D is perhaps TRBD1 (5 bases). V lost 5 bases to trimming and J lost 5 bases, with 12 bases between them. The CDR3 is made up of 13 amino acids. Germline V gives CDR1 MNHEY, CDR2 SMNVEV (reference sequence). CDR3 coding DNA: TGTGCCAGCAGTCGACAGAGCTATTATGGCTACACCTTC. Its translation: CASSRQSYYGYTF.

V and J are TRBV25-1 and TRBJ2-7; D perhaps matches TRBD2 (6 bases). The CDR3 contains 13 residues. CDR1 is MGHDK and CDR2 is SYGVNS in the germline V gene. V lost 7 bases to trimming and J lost 5 bases, with 15 bases between them. Written as DNA, the CDR3 is TGTGCCAGCACCGAAGCGGGTAGAGACGAGCAGTACTTC. It specifies CASTEAGRDEQYF.

V and J are TRBV11-3 and TRBJ1-5; 7 bases are a match to TRBD1. After removal of 5 bases from V and 3 bases from J, the junction contained 7 bases not matched to a gene. The CDR3 consists of 15 residues. Germline V gene lookup returns CDR1 SGHNT and CDR2 YENEEA. CDR3 DNA: TGTGCCAGCAGCCCCAGGGGGGCCCACAATCAGCCCCAGCATTTT. It is translated as CASSPRGAHNQPQHF.

The chain combines TRBV6-5 with TRBJ1-1, with a possible D match to TRBD1 (6 bases). With 2 bases removed from V and 1 base from J, the gap between germline ends came to 8 bases. CDR1 and CDR2 (germline): MNHEY, SVGAGI. The CDR3 consists of 14 residues. The CDR3 loop reads CASSYLQGNTEAFF. As DNA, the CDR3 is TGTGCCAGCAGTTACCTACAGGGGAACACTGAAGCTTTCTTT.

The table lists this clone with a count of one. The genes are TRBV18 and TRBJ2-3, with 10 bases that match TRBD2. Trimming at V came to 2 bases and at J to 1 base, leaving 6 bases not matched to a gene. Germline V CDR1 and CDR2: KGHSH, LQKENI. This CDR3 has 17 amino acids. The CDR3 nucleotides are TGTGCCAGCTCACCAGAGATAGCGGGGGGACGCACAGATACGCAGTATTTT. Protein sequence: CASSPEIAGGRTDTQYF.

The rearrangement uses TRBV10-3 and TRBJ1-1, with D unclear. CDR3 size: 14 residues. Germline CDR1 ENHRY, CDR2 SYGVKD. Trimming left V 4 bases short and J 0 bases short, with 9 bases between. For the CDR3, the DNA is TGTGCCATCAGTGCGAACAGAGTGAACACTGAAGCTTTCTTT. Encoded protein: CAISANRVNTEAFF.

V and J are TRBV3-1 (or the pseudogene TRBV3-2) and TRBJ2-2; no clear D. The CDR3 is 13 residues long. Germline-derived CDR1 and CDR2 are LGHDT and YNNKEL (reference sequence). Trimming removed 3 bases from V and 2 bases from J, with 4 bases in between. The CDR3 nucleotides are TGTGCCAGCAGCCATAGCAACACCGGGGAGCTGTTTTTT. The encoded protein is CASSHSNTGELFF.

The chain uses TRBV9 and TRBJ2-3, with unresolved D. The CDR3 sequence is 14 residues long. Germline values: CDR1 SGDLS, CDR2 YYNGEE. V lost 0 bases and J lost 1, with 6 bases in between. CDR3 DNA: TGTGCCAGCAGCGTAGGTCCCGGCACAGATACGCAGTATTTT. This encodes CASSVGPGTDTQYF.

The chain combines TRBV11-1 with TRBJ1-1; D gene uncertain. The germline V gene has CDR1 SGHAT and CDR2 FQDESV (reference sequence). V was trimmed by 5 bases and J by 7 bases, leaving 8 bases between them. The CDR3 covers 11 residues. The CDR3 nucleotides read TGTGCCAGCAGCCCCCGCAGTGAAGCTTTCTTT. Translated, it gives CASSPRSEAFF. Together with reference TRBV11-1 and TRBJ1-1, the CDR3 gives the full variable domain: EAEVAQSPRYKITEKSQAVAFWCDPISGHATLYWYRQILGQGPELLVQFQDESVVDDSQLPKDRFSAERLKGVDSTLKIQPAELGDSAMYLCASSPRSEAFFGQGTRLTVV.

The chain couples TRBV5-1 to TRBJ1-1, with 9 nucleotides matching TRBD1. J gave up 5 bases and V 3 bases, and 8 bases lay outside the gene matches. The CDR3 spans 15 residues. CDR1 is SGHRS and CDR2 is YFSETQ in the germline V gene. CDR3 DNA: TGCGCCAGCAGCTCCCGGGGGACAGGGCGGACTGAAGCTTTCTTT. Residues: CASSSRGTGRTEAFF.

V usage is TRBV9 and J usage is TRBJ2-1, with 10 bases identical to TRBD2. CDR1 and CDR2 from the germline V gene are SGDLS and YYNGEE. The CDR3 consists of 17 residues. The junction had 7 bases not matched to a gene; V was cut back by 0 bases and J by 4 bases. The CDR3 bases are TGTGCCAGCAGCGTAGAGCCTAGCGGGGGTACATACAATGAGCAGTTCTTC. This gives the protein CASSVEPSGGTYNEQFF.

The chain couples TRBV10-3 to TRBJ2-2; 7 bases agree with TRBD1. J gave up 6 bases and V 2 bases, and 6 bases lay outside the gene matches. Germline V gene sequence: CDR1 ENHRY, CDR2 SYGVKD. The CDR3 length is 15 residues. In DNA, the CDR3 is TGTGCCATCAGTGAGACGAGACAGGGACCCGGGGAGCTGTTTTTT. This gives the protein CAISETRQGPGELFF.

J is TRBJ2-1 and V is TRBV7-2; D perhaps matches TRBD1 (6 bases). Per the germline V gene, CDR1 is SGHTA and CDR2 is FQGNSA. The CDR3 extends over 14 amino acids. Trimming removed 5 bases at V and 1 base at J, with 9 bases between. This chain's CDR3 is CASSHRVSYNEQFF. The DNA of the CDR3 is TGTGCCAGCAGCCACAGGGTATCCTACAATGAGCAGTTCTTC.

The chain employs TRBV2 and TRBJ1-1; D is ambiguous. There are 11 residues in the CDR3. V was trimmed by 8 bases and J by 7 bases, leaving 11 bases between them. Germline V gene sequence: CDR1 SNHLY, CDR2 FYNNEI. The DNA of the CDR3 is TGTGCCAGCCAGGAGGGCCGTGAAGCTTTCTTT. Protein: CASQEGREAFF.

This sequence joins TRBV27 and TRBJ1-1; TRBD1 agrees at 9 bases. CDR1 and CDR2 (germline): MNHEY, SMNVEV (reference sequence). Trimming removed 5 bases from V and 9 bases from J; junction bases left unmatched: 16. This CDR3 comprises 16 residues. The CDR3, as DNA: TGTGCCAGCAGTCCGCCCTCGACAGGGGGGTCGAGAAAAGCTTTCTTT. This sequence encodes CASSPPSTGGSRKAFF.

This clone was observed once. The chain uses TRBV6-2 or TRBV6-3 and TRBJ1-5; 7 bases map to TRBD1. The CDR3 runs to 16 residues. The germline gives CDR1 MNHEY, CDR2 SVGEGT. Trimming cost V 0 bases and J 6 bases; bases outside gene matches: 8. This chain's CDR3 is CASSYSSLTGSQPQHF. Written as DNA, the CDR3 is TGTGCCAGCAGTTACTCGTCGCTGACAGGGAGTCAGCCCCAGCATTTT.

A single count supports this clone. The chain recombines TRBV28 with TRBJ1-2, with D possibly being TRBD1 (5 bases). This CDR3 comprises 11 residues. Germline CDR1 reads MDHEN; CDR2 reads SYDVKM. CDR3 DNA sequence: TGTGCTACAGGCCGAAACTATGGCTACACCTTC. This sequence encodes CATGRNYGYTF.

The genes are TRBV9 and TRBJ2-1; D not certain. Germline CDR1 is SGDLS and CDR2 is YYNGEE. The V gene lost 2 bases and the J gene lost 0 bases, with 12 bases spanning the gap. The CDR3 sequence is 16 residues long. CDR3 amino acids: CASSVRGGSSYNEQFF. DNA of the CDR3: TGTGCCAGCAGCGTCCGTGGCGGAAGCTCCTACAATGAGCAGTTCTTC.

This clone was recorded a few times. The chain joins TRBV9 to TRBJ1-2, with a tentative D call TRBD1 (6 bases). With 4 bases removed from V and 2 bases from J, the gap between germline ends came to 12 bases. Germline V gives CDR1 SGDLS, CDR2 YYNGEE. The CDR3 runs 14 residues. The chain's CDR3 is CASSLGHQNYGYTF. The CDR3 DNA is TGTGCCAGCAGCTTGGGACACCAAAACTATGGCTACACCTTC.

The chain has TRBV5-6 and TRBJ1-1, with a possible D match to TRBD1 (6 bases). Trimming removed 1 base from V and 4 bases from J, with 11 bases in between. The V gene's germline CDR1 is SGHDT and CDR2 YYEEEE. The CDR3 consists of 14 residues. The CDR3 protein is CASSLKPTGTEAFF. CDR3 sequence (DNA): TGTGCCAGCAGCTTGAAGCCGACAGGCACTGAAGCTTTCTTT.

J is TRBJ2-3 and V is TRBV10-1, with D possibly being TRBD1 (6 bases). This CDR3 contains 17 residues. The ends were cut back, 7 bases at V and 2 bases at J, with 22 bases in the middle. Germline V gene sequence: CDR1 WNHNN, CDR2 SYGVQD (reference sequence). This chain's CDR3 is CASIFPGHLRTTDTQYF. The CDR3 nucleotides read TGCGCCAGCATCTTCCCGGGACACCTAAGGACCACAGATACGCAGTATTTT.